This TCR beta chain was captured by sequencing in a study of T cell responses to AZD1222 COVID-19 vaccine. Data came from immunoSEQ multiplex PCR; TCRdb stores just in-frame clones and leaves some out. This table has more than 100,000 clones, around 92% appearing once. Germline assignment: CDR1 ENHRY and CDR2 SYGVKD. The CDR3 has 18 amino acids. V shed 6 bases and J 3 bases; nucleotides not matched to a gene: 14. The TCR originated in an adult who received the AZD1222 COVID-19 vaccine. The rearrangement links TRBV10-3 to TRBJ2-7, with 13 bases lining up with TRBD2. The starting material was peripheral blood, obtained 28 days after the second AZD1222 dose. The DNA of the CDR3 is TGTGCCATCAGCCCCGCCCCCGGACTAGCGGGGGACCACTACGAGCAGTACTTC. This codes for CAISPAPGLAGDHYEQYF.